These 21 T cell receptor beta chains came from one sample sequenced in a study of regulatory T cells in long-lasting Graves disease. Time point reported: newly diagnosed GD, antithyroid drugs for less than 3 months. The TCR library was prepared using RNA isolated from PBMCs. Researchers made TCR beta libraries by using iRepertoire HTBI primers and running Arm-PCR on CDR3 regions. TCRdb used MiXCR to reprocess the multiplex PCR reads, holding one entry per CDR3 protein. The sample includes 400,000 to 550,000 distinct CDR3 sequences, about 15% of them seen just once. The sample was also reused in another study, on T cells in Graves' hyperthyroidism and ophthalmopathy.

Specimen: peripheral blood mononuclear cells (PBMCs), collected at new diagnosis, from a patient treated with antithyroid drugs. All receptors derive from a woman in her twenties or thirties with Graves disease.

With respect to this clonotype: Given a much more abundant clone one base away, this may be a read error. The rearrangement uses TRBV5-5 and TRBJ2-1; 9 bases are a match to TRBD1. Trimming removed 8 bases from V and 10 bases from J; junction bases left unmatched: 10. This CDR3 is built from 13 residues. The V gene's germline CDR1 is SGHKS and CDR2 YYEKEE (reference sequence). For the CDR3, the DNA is TGTGCCAGTACAGGGGACAGGGAGAACGAGCAGTTCTTC. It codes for CASTGDRENEQFF.

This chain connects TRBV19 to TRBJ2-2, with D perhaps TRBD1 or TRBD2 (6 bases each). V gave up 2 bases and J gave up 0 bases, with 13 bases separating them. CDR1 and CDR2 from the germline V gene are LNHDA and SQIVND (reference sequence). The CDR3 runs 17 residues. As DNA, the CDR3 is TGTGCCAGTAGTATAAGGAGGGGGGCAGCGAACACCGGGGAGCTGTTTTTT. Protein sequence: CASSIRRGAANTGELFF.

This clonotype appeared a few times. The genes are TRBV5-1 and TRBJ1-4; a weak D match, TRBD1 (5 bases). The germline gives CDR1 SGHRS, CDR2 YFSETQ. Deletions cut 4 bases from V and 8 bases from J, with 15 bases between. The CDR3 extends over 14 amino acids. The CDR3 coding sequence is TGCGCCAGCAGCATCGGGACGGGAGGGGAAAAACTGTTTTTT. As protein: CASSIGTGGEKLFF.

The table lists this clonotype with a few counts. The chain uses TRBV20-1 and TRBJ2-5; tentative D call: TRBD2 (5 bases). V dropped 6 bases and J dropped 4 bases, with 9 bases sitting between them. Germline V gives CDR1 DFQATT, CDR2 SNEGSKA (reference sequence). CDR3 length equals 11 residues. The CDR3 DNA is TGCAGTGCACACGGGGTAGAGACCCAGTACTTC. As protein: CSAHGVETQYF.

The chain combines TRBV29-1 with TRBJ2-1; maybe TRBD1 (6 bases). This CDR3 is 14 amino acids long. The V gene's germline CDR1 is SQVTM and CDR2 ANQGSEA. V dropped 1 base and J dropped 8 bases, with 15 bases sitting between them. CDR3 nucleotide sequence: TGCAGCGTTGAAGTGTGGCAGGGGATGGATGAGCAGTTCTTC. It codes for CSVEVWQGMDEQFF.

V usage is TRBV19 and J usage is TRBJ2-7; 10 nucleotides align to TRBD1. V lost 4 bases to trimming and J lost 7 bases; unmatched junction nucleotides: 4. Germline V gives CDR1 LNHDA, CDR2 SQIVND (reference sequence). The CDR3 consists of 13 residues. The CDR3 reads CASSTGQGGEQYF. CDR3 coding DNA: TGTGCCAGTAGTACAGGACAGGGGGGAGAGCAGTACTTC. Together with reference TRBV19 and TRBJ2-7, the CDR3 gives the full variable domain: DGGITQSPKYLFRKEGQNVTLSCEQNLNHDAMYWYRQDPGQGLRLIYYSQIVNDFQKGDIAEGYSVSREKKESFPLTVTSAQKNPTAFYLCASSTGQGGEQYFGPGTRLTVT.

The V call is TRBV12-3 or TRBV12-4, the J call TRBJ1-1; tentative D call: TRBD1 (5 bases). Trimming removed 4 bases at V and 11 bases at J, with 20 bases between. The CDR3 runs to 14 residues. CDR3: CASSSRDRTLHAFF. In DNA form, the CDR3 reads TGTGCCAGCAGTTCCCGGGACCGGACCCTCCATGCTTTCTTT.

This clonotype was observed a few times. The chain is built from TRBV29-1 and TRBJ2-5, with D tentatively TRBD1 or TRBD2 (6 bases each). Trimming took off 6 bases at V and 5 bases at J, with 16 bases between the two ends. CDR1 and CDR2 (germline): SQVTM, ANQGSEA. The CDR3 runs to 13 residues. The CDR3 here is CSVPVLGGETQYF. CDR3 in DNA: TGCAGCGTCCCCGTCTTAGGGGGGGAGACCCAGTACTTC.

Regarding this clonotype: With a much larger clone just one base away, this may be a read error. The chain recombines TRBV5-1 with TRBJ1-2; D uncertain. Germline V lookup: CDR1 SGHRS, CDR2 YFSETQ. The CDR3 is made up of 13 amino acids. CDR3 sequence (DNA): TGCGCCAGCTCTTCGGGAGTGAACTATGGCTGCACCTTC. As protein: CASSSGVNYGCTF.

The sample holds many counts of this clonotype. The CDR3 reads CASSLQAWGDYGYTF. CDR3 bases: TGTGCCAGCAGTTTACAGGCCTGGGGTGACTATGGCTACACCTTC. J is TRBJ1-2 and V is TRBV27; D gene unclear. The CDR3 extends over 15 amino acids. Trimming pared 2 bases from V and 3 bases from J, leaving 13 bases between. Germline V gives CDR1 MNHEY, CDR2 SMNVEV (reference sequence).

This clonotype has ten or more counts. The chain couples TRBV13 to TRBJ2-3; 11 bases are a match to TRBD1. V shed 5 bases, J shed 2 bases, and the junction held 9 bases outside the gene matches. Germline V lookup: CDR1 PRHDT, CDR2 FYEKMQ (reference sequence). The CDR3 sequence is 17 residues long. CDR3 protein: CASSARTGGVATDTQYF. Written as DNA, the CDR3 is TGTGCCAGCAGCGCCCGGACAGGGGGCGTTGCCACAGATACGCAGTATTTT.

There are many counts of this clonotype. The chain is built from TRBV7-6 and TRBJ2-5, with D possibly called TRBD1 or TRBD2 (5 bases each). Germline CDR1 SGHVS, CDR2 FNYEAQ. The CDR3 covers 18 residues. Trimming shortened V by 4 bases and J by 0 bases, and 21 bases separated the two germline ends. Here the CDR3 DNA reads TGTGCCAGCAGCTCCCGGCTCCGGGACGCCGAGTACCAAGAGACCCAGTACTTC. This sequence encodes CASSSRLRDAEYQETQYF.

CDR3: CSVETISGRETGELFF. CDR3 nucleotides: TGCAGCGTTGAGACTATAAGCGGGAGGGAAACCGGGGAGCTGTTTTTT. The genes are TRBV29-1 and TRBJ2-2; 10 nucleotides agree with TRBD2. CDR1 is SQVTM, CDR2 ANQGSEA, per germline. The V segment lost 3 bases and the J segment 5 bases; nucleotides outside the gene matches: 9. The CDR3 runs 16 residues.

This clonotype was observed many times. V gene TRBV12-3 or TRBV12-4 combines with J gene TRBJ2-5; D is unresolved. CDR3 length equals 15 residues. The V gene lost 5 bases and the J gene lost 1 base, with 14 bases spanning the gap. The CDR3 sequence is CASSPSPGTQETQYF. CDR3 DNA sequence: TGTGCCAGCAGTCCCTCTCCAGGCACCCAAGAGACCCAGTACTTC.

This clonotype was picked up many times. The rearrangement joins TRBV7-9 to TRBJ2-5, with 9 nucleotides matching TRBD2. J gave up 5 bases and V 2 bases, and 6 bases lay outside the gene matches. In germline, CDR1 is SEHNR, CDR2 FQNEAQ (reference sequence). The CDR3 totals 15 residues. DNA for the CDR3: TGTGCCAGCAGCTTATCGGCGGGAGGGCTGGAGACCCAGTACTTC. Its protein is CASSLSAGGLETQYF. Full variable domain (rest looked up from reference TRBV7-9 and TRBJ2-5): DTGVSQNPRHKITKRGQNVTFRCDPISEHNRLYWYRQTLGQGPEFLTYFQNEAQLEKSRLLSDRFSAERPKGSFSTLEIQRTEQGDSAMYLCASSLSAGGLETQYFGPGTRLLVL.

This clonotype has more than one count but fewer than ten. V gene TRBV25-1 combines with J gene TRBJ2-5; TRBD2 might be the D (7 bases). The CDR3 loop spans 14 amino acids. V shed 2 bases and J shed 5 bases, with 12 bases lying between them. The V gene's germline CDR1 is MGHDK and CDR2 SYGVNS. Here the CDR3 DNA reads TGTGCCAGCAGTGAAGGGAGGGGGGCGGAGACCCAGTACTTC. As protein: CASSEGRGAETQYF.

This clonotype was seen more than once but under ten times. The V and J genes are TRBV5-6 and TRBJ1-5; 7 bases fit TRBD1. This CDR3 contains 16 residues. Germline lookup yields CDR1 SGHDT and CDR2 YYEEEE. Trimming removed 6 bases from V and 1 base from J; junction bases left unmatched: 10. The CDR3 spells CASNQGGSGSNQPQHF. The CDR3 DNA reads TGTGCCAGCAACCAGGGGGGGTCGGGGAGCAATCAGCCCCAGCATTTT.

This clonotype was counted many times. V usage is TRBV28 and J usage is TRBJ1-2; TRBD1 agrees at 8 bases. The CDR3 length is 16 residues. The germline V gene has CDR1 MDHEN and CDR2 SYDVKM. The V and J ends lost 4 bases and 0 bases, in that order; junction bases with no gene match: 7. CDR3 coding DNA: TGTGCCAGCAGTTCGGACAGGGCCACCTCTAACTATGGCTACACCTTC. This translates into CASSSDRATSNYGYTF.

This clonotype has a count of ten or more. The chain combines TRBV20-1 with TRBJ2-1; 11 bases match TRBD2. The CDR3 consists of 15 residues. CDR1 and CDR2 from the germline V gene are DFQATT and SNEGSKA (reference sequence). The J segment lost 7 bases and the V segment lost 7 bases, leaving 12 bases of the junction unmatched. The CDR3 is CSDHPTSGRANEQFF. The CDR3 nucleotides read TGCAGTGATCATCCCACTAGCGGGAGAGCGAATGAGCAGTTCTTC.

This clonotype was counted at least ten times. The CDR3 DNA reads TGTGCCAGCAGCTTAGATCTGGGGCCCTACGAGCAGTACTTC. Translated, it gives CASSLDLGPYEQYF. This chain connects TRBV11-2 to TRBJ2-7; maybe TRBD1 (5 bases). V gave up 0 bases and J gave up 2 bases, with 8 bases separating them. The CDR3 length is 14 residues. Germline values: CDR1 SGHAT, CDR2 FQNNGV. Complete variable domain (other parts from reference TRBV11-2 and TRBJ2-7): EAGVAQSPRYKIIEKRQSVAFWCNPISGHATLYWYQQILGQGPKLLIQFQNNGVVDDSQLPKDRFSAERLKGVDSTLKIQPAKLEDSAVYLCASSLDLGPYEQYFGPGTRLTVT.

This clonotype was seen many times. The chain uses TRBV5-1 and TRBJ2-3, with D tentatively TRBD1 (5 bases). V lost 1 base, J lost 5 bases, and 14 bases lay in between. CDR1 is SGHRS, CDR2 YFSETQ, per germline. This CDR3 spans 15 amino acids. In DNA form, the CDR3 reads TGCGCCAGCAGCTTGACAGGCCGGACCATAGATACGCAGTATTTT. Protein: CASSLTGRTIDTQYF.